The rows below give T cell receptor beta chains drawn from one sample of a study of cytomegalovirus exposure and HLA in healthy donors. Method: immunoSEQ multiplex PCR; TCRdb's copy keeps in-frame clones and lacks some. The table has approximately 110,000 clones, 80% to 85% seen once. The sequenced sample consisted of PBMCs. These TCRs come from a woman aged 25 to 39 in good health and CMV-seronegative. Both conserved end residues are part of each CDR3. The D gene is left open where the match is weak. Only part of the rows carry a size: once, few, many, or a class if the clone is expanded.

J | size | length | D | V | CDR3 | DNA
TRBJ2-1 | few | 15 | TRBD1 | TRBV6-1 | CASSESTGGYNEQFF | TGTGCCAGCAGTGAATCCACAGGGGGCTACAATGAGCAGTTCTTC
TRBJ2-7 | . | 16 | . | TRBV18 | CASSPQETASSYEQYF | TGTGCCAGCTCACCACAAGAGACAGCCAGCTCCTACGAGCAGTACTTC
TRBJ2-2 | . | 16 | TRBD1 | TRBV25-1 | CASSRPTGVNTGELFF | TGTGCCAGCAGTCGCCCGACAGGGGTGAACACCGGGGAGCTGTTTTTT
TRBJ2-5 | . | 15 | TRBD2 | TRBV6-6 | CASRGLAGPEETQYF | TGTGCCAGCAGGGGACTAGCGGGACCGGAAGAGACCCAGTACTTC
TRBJ2-3 | . | 14 | TRBD2 | TRBV9 | CASSEGLAGVAQYF | TGTGCCAGCAGCGAGGGACTAGCGGGAGTTGCGCAGTATTTT
TRBJ1-6 | . | 14 | TRBD1 | TRBV7-7 | CASSLDRTNSPLHF | TGTGCCAGCAGCTTGGACAGGACGAATTCACCCCTCCACTTT
TRBJ1-1 | . | 14 | . | TRBV2 | CASSFTDINTEASF | TGTGCCAGCAGTTTTACCGACATTAACACTGAAGCTTCCTTT
TRBJ1-3 | few | 15 | . | TRBV2 | CASSEEGLTGNTIYF | TGTGCCAGCAGTGAGGAGGGGTTAACTGGAAACACCATATATTTT
TRBJ2-1 | once | 13 | . | TRBV21-1 | CASSKALGGSKFF | TGTGCCAGCAGCAAAGCTTTGGGGGGATCCAAGTTCTTC
TRBJ1-1 | . | 14 | . | TRBV5-1 | CASSQTPMNTEAFF | TGCGCCAGCAGCCAAACACCCATGAACACTGAAGCTTTCTTT
TRBJ2-1 | . | 15 | TRBD2 | TRBV7-3 | CASSFLAGGFNEQFF | TGTGCCAGCAGCTTCCTAGCGGGAGGGTTTAATGAGCAGTTCTTC
TRBJ2-3 | . | 16 | TRBD1 | TRBV7-9 | CASSLPRTGSTDTQYF | TGTGCCAGCAGCCTCCCGCGGACAGGGAGCACAGATACGCAGTATTTT
TRBJ1-2 | . | 12 | . | TRBV30 | CAWRPLSHGYTF | TGTGCCTGGAGGCCTTTGAGTCATGGCTACACCTTC
TRBJ2-1 | . | 13 | . | TRBV27 | CASSWGSYNEQFF | TGTGCCAGCAGTTGGGGCAGCTACAATGAGCAGTTCTTC
TRBJ2-1 | . | 16 | TRBD1 | TRBV5-8 | CASILLGQQEPNEQFF | TGTGCCTCTATCTTACTGGGACAGCAAGAACCCAATGAGCAGTTCTTC
TRBJ2-7 | . | 15 | TRBD2 | TRBV11-2 | CASSLSPGLAWEQYF | TGTGCCAGCAGCTTGAGCCCGGGACTAGCTTGGGAGCAGTACTTC
TRBJ2-3 | . | 12 | . | TRBV19 | CASSAARGTQYF | TGTGCCAGTAGTGCCGCTAGAGGTACGCAGTATTTT
TRBJ2-7 | . | 15 | TRBD2 | TRBV5-1 | CASSLTGTSIDEQYF | TGCGCCAGCAGCTTAACCGGGACTAGTATCGACGAGCAGTACTTC
TRBJ2-5 | few | 18 | . | TRBV7-2 | CASSHPRIRLAEQETQYF | TGTGCCAGCAGCCATCCGCGAATCCGTCTAGCCGAACAAGAGACCCAGTACTTC
TRBJ2-7 | few | 13 | TRBD2 | TRBV19 | CASSFSSGGAQYF | TGTGCCAGTAGTTTCTCTAGCGGGGGAGCGCAGTACTTC
TRBJ2-7 | few | 12 | . | TRBV5-1 | CASSLQGVEQYF | TGCGCCAGCAGCTTGCAAGGGGTCGAGCAGTACTTC
TRBJ2-1 | . | 15 | TRBD2 | TRBV7-7 | CASSRETSGYNEQFF | TGTGCCAGCAGCAGGGAGACTAGCGGCTACAATGAGCAGTTCTTC
TRBJ2-3 | . | 16 | TRBD2 | TRBV7-2 | CASSLLAGTQTDTQYF | TGTGCCAGCAGCCTCCTAGCGGGGACCCAAACAGATACGCAGTATTTT
TRBJ2-5 | . | 12 | . | TRBV2 | CASSAVLETQYF | TGTGCCAGCAGTGCAGTGTTGGAGACCCAGTACTTC
TRBJ2-2 | . | 15 | TRBD2 | TRBV2 | CASATSGTLSGELFF | TGTGCCAGCGCCACTAGCGGGACCCTGTCCGGGGAGCTGTTTTTT
TRBJ2-2 | few | 17 | TRBD2 | TRBV5-6 | CASTPGLAGINTGELFF | TGTGCCAGCACCCCGGGACTAGCGGGGATAAACACCGGGGAGCTGTTTTTT
TRBJ2-7 | once | 15 | TRBD2 | TRBV6-6 | CASSYSGAGGGEQYF | TGTGCCAGCAGTTACTCAGGAGCGGGAGGCGGCGAGCAGTACTTC
TRBJ2-7 | . | 16 | TRBD1 | TRBV5-4 | CASSSERQGRTYEQYF | TGTGCCAGCAGCTCCGAAAGACAGGGGCGGACATACGAGCAGTACTTC